This T cell receptor (beta chain) was identified in a study of T cells in Graves' hyperthyroidism and ophthalmopathy. There are 14 residues in the CDR3. With V trimmed by 2 bases and J by 5 bases, 1 base remained unmatched. Looked up from germline, CDR1 is SQVTM and CDR2 is ANQGSEA. Thyroid ultrasound, orbital computed tomography, clinical symptoms, and serum thyroxine and TRAb underpinned diagnoses. RNA transcripts were the template for amplifying TCR beta CDR3 regions. The HTBI set primed first-round TCR CDR3 RT-PCR. TCRdb reprocessed the multiplex PCR reads with MiXCR, giving one entry per CDR3 protein. Among 660,000 or so distinct CDR3 sequences listed, around 21% were seen once.

The chain recombines TRBV29-1 with TRBJ2-1; 12 bases fit TRBD2. Sequenced sample: blood. The clonotype was recovered from a man under 40 with Graves' ophthalmopathy. In DNA, the CDR3 is TGCAGCGTTGAATGGACTAGCGGGAACAATGAGCAGTTCTTC. The encoded protein is CSVEWTSGNNEQFF.